The rows below give T cell receptor beta chains drawn from one sample of a study of cytomegalovirus exposure and HLA in healthy donors. TCRdb's table, derived via immunoSEQ multiplex PCR, lists solely in-frame clones and lacks some. Among tens of thousands of clones listed, roughly 75% were seen once. Sequencing input: PBMCs. Receptors originate from a man between 60 and 75 years old in good health and CMV-seropositive. The CDR3 runs from the conserved cysteine through the conserved F or W. The D gene is left open where the match is weak. Rows give clone size only sometimes, using once, few, many, or a class for an expanded clone.

clone size	V gene	CDR3 length	D gene	J gene	CDR3 protein	CDR3 DNA
.	TRBV5-1	15	TRBD2	TRBJ2-7	CASTISTSGSYEQYF	TGCGCCAGCACCATTTCGACTAGCGGGTCCTACGAGCAGTACTTC
.	TRBV5-1	15	.	TRBJ2-6	CASSKQGGGANVLTF	TGCGCCAGCAGCAAACAGGGCGGTGGGGCCAACGTCCTGACTTTC
few	TRBV10-3	15	TRBD1	TRBJ2-2	CAISQGQGDTGELFF	TGTGCCATCAGCCAAGGACAGGGGGACACCGGGGAGCTGTTTTTT
.	TRBV5-4	14	.	TRBJ1-1	CASSLIGMNTEAFF	TGTGCCAGCAGCTTAATCGGGATGAACACTGAAGCTTTCTTT
once	TRBV4-1	16	.	TRBJ2-7	CASSRLLAELSYEQYF	TGCGCCAGCAGCCGACTCTTAGCGGAACTCTCCTACGAGCAGTACTTC
.	TRBV28	12	.	TRBJ2-7	CASSSGAYEQYF	TGTGCCAGCAGTTCAGGGGCCTACGAGCAGTACTTC
.	TRBV2	16	.	TRBJ2-5	CASRALGLVMGETQYF	.
.	TRBV29-1	14	TRBD1	TRBJ1-2	CSDLDRAANYGYTF	TGCAGCGACCTGGACAGGGCGGCTAACTATGGCTACACCTTC
.	TRBV6-5	15	.	TRBJ1-3	CASSDGGGSGNTIYF	TGTGCCAGCAGCGACGGGGGGGGCTCTGGAAACACCATATATTTT
few	TRBV6-5	15	.	TRBJ1-3	CASSYLGSSGNTIYF	TGTGCCAGCAGTTACTTAGGGAGCTCTGGAAACACCATATATTTT
.	TRBV2	16	TRBD1	TRBJ1-3	CASSEEQGARGNTIYF	TGTGCCAGCAGTGAGGAACAGGGGGCGCGGGGAAACACCATATATTTT
.	TRBV27	16	TRBD1	TRBJ1-5	CASSFSGGRGNQPQHF	TGTGCCAGCAGTTTTTCAGGGGGCCGTGGCAATCAGCCCCAGCATTTT
.	TRBV5-6	18	.	TRBJ1-3	CASRQLRGAGGSGNTIYF	TGTGCCAGCAGACAGCTACGCGGAGCGGGAGGCTCTGGAAACACCATATATTTT
.	TRBV2	15	TRBD1	TRBJ1-1	CASSDGGTGVGEAFF	TGTGCCAGCAGTGACGGAGGGACAGGGGTAGGTGAAGCTTTCTTT
.	TRBV14	14	.	TRBJ2-7	CASSLGTPSYEQYF	TGTGCCAGCAGCCTCGGGACTCCCTCCTACGAGCAGTACTTC
.	TRBV6-1	16	.	TRBJ2-5	CASSELLGAGVETQYF	TGTGCCAGCAGTGAATTGTTGGGGGCCGGGGTAGAGACCCAGTACTTC
.	TRBV10-1	16	TRBD2	TRBJ2-5	CASSESVAGASGTQYF	TGCGCCAGCAGTGAGTCTGTAGCGGGGGCTTCTGGGACCCAGTACTTC
.	TRBV5-1	14	.	TRBJ2-2	CASSYYTNTGELFF	TGCGCCAGCAGCTACTATACCAACACCGGGGAGCTGTTTTTT
.	TRBV19	13	.	TRBJ2-1	CASSLFGDNEQFF	TGTGCCAGTAGCTTGTTCGGGGACAATGAGCAGTTCTTC
.	TRBV7-6	16	TRBD2	TRBJ2-7	CASSLLEGLAGDEQYF	TGTGCCAGCAGCCTGCTGGAGGGACTAGCGGGAGACGAGCAGTACTTC
.	TRBV4-3	14	TRBD2	TRBJ2-7	CASSQEGLADEQYF	TGCGCCAGCAGCCAAGAGGGACTAGCGGACGAGCAGTACTTC
.	TRBV19	13	.	TRBJ1-5	CASSLNRNQPQHF	TGTGCCAGTAGCTTAAACAGGAATCAGCCCCAGCATTTT